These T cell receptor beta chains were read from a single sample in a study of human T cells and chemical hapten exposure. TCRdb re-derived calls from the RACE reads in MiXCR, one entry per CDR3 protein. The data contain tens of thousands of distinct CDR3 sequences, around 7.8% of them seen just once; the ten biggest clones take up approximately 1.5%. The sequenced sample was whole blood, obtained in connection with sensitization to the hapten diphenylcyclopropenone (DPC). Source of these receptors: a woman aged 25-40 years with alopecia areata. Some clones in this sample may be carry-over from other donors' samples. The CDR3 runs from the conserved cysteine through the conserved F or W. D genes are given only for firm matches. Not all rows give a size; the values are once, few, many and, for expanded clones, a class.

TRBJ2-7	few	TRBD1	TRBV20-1	TGCAGTGCTAGAGATTCCCTATTCGGGGACAGCTTCGGGCAGTACTTC	CSARDSLFGDSFGQYF
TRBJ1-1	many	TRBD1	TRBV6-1	TGTGCCAGCAGTTTACAGGGGTTTTTTGCCAACACTGAAGCTTTCTTT	CASSLQGFFANTEAFF
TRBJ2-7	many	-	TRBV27	TGTGCCAGCAGTTTAGGCCCCGGGACACTCTACGAGCAGTACTTC	CASSLGPGTLYEQYF
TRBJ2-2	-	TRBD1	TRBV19	TGTGCCAGTAGTAAGACAGGGACGAACACCGGGGAGCTGTTTTTT	CASSKTGTNTGELFF
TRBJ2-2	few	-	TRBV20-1	TGCAGTGCTCGGAACTCGGGGAACACCGGGGAGCTGTTTTTT	CSARNSGNTGELFF
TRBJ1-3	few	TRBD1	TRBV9	TGTGCCAGCAGCGCCGGATTCGAGAGGACAGGGCGTCGAAACACCATATATTTT	CASSAGFERTGRRNTIYF
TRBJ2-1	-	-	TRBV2	TGTGCCAGCACTGAGCGAGACTACATATCCTACGAGCAGTTCTTC	CASTERDYISYEQFF
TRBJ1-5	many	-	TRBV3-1	TGTGCCAGCAGTCCGGCAGGACCTAGCAATCAGCCCCAGCATTTT	CASSPAGPSNQPQHF
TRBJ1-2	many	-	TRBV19	TGTGCCAGTAGCACAGACTACTCTTTATACTATGGCTACACCTTC	CASSTDYSLYYGYTF
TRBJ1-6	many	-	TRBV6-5	TGTGCCAGCAGCCTACGTCATTCACCCCTCCACTTT	CASSLRHSPLHF
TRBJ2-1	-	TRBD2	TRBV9	TGTGCCAGCAGCGTATCGGGCCTAGCGGGATATGAGCAGTTCTTC	CASSVSGLAGYEQFF
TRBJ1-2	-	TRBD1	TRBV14	TGTGCCAGCAGCCAAAATGACAGGGGTGGAGGCTACACCTTC	CASSQNDRGGGYTF
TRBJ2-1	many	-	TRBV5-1	TGCGCCAGCAGCTTGGCCCACACCTCCTACAATGAGCAGTTCTTC	CASSLAHTSYNEQFF
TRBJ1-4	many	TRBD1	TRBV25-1	TGTGCCAGCAGTAACCACAGGGGGTCTGAAAAACTGTTTTTT	CASSNHRGSEKLFF
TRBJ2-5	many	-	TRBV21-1	TGTGCCAGCAGCAAAGCTATACTAGTTGCAGAGACCCAGTACTTC	CASSKAILVAETQYF
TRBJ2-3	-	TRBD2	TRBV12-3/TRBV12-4	TGTGCCAGCAGCGCGAGCGGGGTGAGGACAGATACGCAGTATTTT	CASSASGVRTDTQYF
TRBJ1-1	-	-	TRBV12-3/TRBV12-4	TGTGCCAGCAGTTTAGGGGGACACTCAGCTTTCTTT	CASSLGGHSAFF
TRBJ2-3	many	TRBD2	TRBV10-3	TGTGCCATCAGTGAGTCAGCTGCCGGGCTAGCGGTCACAGATACGCAGTATTTT	CAISESAAGLAVTDTQYF
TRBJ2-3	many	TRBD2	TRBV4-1	TGCGCCAGCAGCCAAGATACTAGGACTAGCGGGGGGGGGGGCACAGATACGCAGTATTTT	CASSQDTRTSGGGGTDTQYF
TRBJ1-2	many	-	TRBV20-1	TGCAGTGCTTTCACAGGGAGCTATGGCTACACCTTC	CSAFTGSYGYTF